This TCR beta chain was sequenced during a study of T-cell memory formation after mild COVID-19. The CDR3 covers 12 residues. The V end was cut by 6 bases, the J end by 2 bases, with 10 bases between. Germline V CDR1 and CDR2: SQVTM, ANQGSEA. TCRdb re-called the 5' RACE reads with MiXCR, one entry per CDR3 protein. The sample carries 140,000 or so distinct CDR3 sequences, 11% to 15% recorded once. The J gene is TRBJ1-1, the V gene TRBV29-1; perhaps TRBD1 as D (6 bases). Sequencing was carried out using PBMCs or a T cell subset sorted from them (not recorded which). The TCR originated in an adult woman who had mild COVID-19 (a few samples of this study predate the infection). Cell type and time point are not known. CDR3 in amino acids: CSVMTGNTEAFF. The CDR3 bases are TGCAGCGTGATGACAGGAAACACTGAAGCTTTCTTT.